This paragraph covers one T cell receptor beta chain sequence. The table came from immunoSEQ multiplex PCR; TCRdb's copy has only in-frame clones and leaves some out. The table lists approximately 69,000 clones, approximately 89% of them singletons, with around 5.1% in the top ten. This sample is part of a study of control samples from healthy donors and cancer patients. The sequence was obtained from a man in his fifties or sixties with colorectal cancer. Source material: PBMCs.

This CDR3 reads CASRKDSNNEQFF. The CDR3, as DNA: TGTGCCAGCAGGAAGGACAGTAACAATGAGCAGTTCTTC. This chain joins TRBV2 and TRBJ2-1; a weak D match, TRBD1 (6 bases). V lost 6 bases to trimming and J lost 5 bases, with 11 bases between them. The CDR3 has 13 residues. Germline V gene sequence: CDR1 SNHLY, CDR2 FYNNEI.